This TCR beta chain was found in a study of control samples from healthy donors and cancer patients. The CDR3 contains 14 residues. Germline V gives CDR1 SGHNT, CDR2 YYREEE (reference sequence). V shed 4 bases and J 4 bases; nucleotides not matched to a gene: 8. This table comes from immunoSEQ multiplex PCR, and its TCRdb copy is limited to in-frame clones, with some not included. In the table there are nearly 55,000 clones, approximately 95% of which are singletons. The sample taken for sequencing was blood. The chain carries TRBV5-4 and TRBJ2-7; TRBD2 aligns across 7 bases. The receptor was isolated from a woman aged 30 to 39 in good health. CDR3 residues: CASSPGASGYEQYF. DNA for the CDR3: TGTGCCAGCAGCCCTGGGGCTAGCGGATACGAGCAGTACTTC.